Following are 21 T cell receptor beta chains from one sample sequenced in a study of blood T cell repertoires in COVID-19. TCRdb's copy holds only in-frame clones and misses some; the assay was immunoSEQ multiplex PCR. Of 250,000 to 300,000 clones detected, roughly 90% appear once; the ten largest clones hold approximately 12%. Sequences were obtained from peripheral blood. These receptors originate from a woman aged 55-69 years with acute or convalescent COVID-19.

The chain is built from TRBV12-5 and TRBJ2-5; TRBD1 agrees at 8 bases. Trimming removed 7 bases from V and 3 bases from J; junction bases left unmatched: 4. CDR1 and CDR2 from the germline V gene are LGHNT and FRNRAP. There are 13 residues in the CDR3. CDR3 sequence: CASASDREETQYF. CDR3 DNA: TGTGCTAGTGCCTCGGACAGGGAAGAGACCCAGTACTTC.

The V and J genes are TRBV11-1 and TRBJ1-5; D is ambiguous. Trimming shortened V by 4 bases and J by 5 bases, and 9 bases separated the two germline ends. Germline-derived CDR1 and CDR2 are SGHAT and FQDESV (reference sequence). The CDR3 totals 13 residues. This CDR3 is CASSSNQYQPQHF. The CDR3 nucleotides are TGTGCCAGCAGCTCAAATCAGTATCAGCCCCAGCATTTT.

CDR3 coding DNA: TGTGCCAGTAGTCCAACAAGACAGAATAATTCACCCCTCCACTTT. This sequence encodes CASSPTRQNNSPLHF. The genes are TRBV19 and TRBJ1-6; a weak D match, TRBD1 (5 bases). The V gene's germline CDR1 is LNHDA and CDR2 SQIVND (reference sequence). V dropped 5 bases and J dropped 5 bases, with 13 bases sitting between them. This CDR3 is built from 15 residues.

The J gene is TRBJ1-2, the V gene TRBV5-1, with 7 bases that match TRBD1. Germline loops: CDR1 SGHRS, CDR2 YFSETQ. This CDR3 region has 14 residues. The junction had 7 bases not matched to a gene; V was cut back by 4 bases and J by 4 bases. The CDR3 bases are TGCGCCAGCAGCCCCGAGGGACAGAGCTATGGCTACACCTTC. Translating it yields CASSPEGQSYGYTF. The full variable domain, completed using reference TRBV5-1 and TRBJ1-2, is KAGVTQTPRYLIKTRGQQVTLSCSPISGHRSVSWYQQTPGQGLQFLFEYFSETQRNKGNFPGRFSGRQFSNSRSEMNVSTLELGDSALYLCASSPEGQSYGYTFGSGTRLTVV.

In regard to this clone: Additional DNA sequences in this sample encode the identical CDR3. The chain uses TRBV9 and TRBJ1-6; maybe TRBD1 (6 bases). The V gene's germline CDR1 is SGDLS and CDR2 YYNGEE. The V end lost 4 bases, the J end lost 7 bases, and 15 bases lay between the germline ends. This CDR3 is built from 15 residues. CDR3 residues: CASSPQTGLNSPLHF. CDR3 DNA sequence: TGTGCCAGCAGCCCTCAGACAGGTCTCAATTCACCCCTCCACTTT.

The J gene is TRBJ1-2, the V gene TRBV12-5, with 7 bases fitting TRBD1. The germline CDR1 and CDR2 sequences are LGHNT and FRNRAP. The CDR3 runs to 15 residues. The ends lost 1 base at V and 8 bases at J; junction bases unmatched: 10. CDR3 protein: CASGLGQGKAGGYTF. The CDR3 region has the DNA TGTGCTAGTGGTTTGGGACAGGGTAAAGCTGGCGGCTACACCTTC.

This chain uses TRBV11-2 with TRBJ1-3, with 7 nucleotides matching TRBD1. The CDR3 has 15 residues. The V segment lost 2 bases and the J segment 8 bases; nucleotides outside the gene matches: 9. Germline CDR1 is SGHAT and CDR2 is FQNNGV. CDR3 DNA sequence: TGTGCCAGCAGCTTACCTAAGGACAGGAGGGACACCATATATTTT. This encodes CASSLPKDRRDTIYF.

The rearrangement links TRBV30 to TRBJ2-3; a weak D match, TRBD2 (6 bases). Trimming left V 4 bases short and J 5 bases short, with 10 bases between. From germline, CDR1 is GTSNPN and CDR2 SVGIG (reference sequence). This CDR3 comprises 12 residues. CDR3 nucleotide sequence: TGTGCCTGGATCGGTAGCGGAGATACGCAGTATTTT. It translates to CAWIGSGDTQYF.

The rearrangement links TRBV5-1 to TRBJ1-4; 7 bases line up with TRBD1. This CDR3 comprises 16 residues. The germline V gene encodes CDR1 SGHRS and CDR2 YFSETQ. V shed 0 bases, J shed 5 bases, and the junction held 7 bases outside the gene matches. The chain's CDR3 is CASSLDRGVINEKLFF. The CDR3 DNA reads as TGCGCCAGCAGCTTGGACAGGGGCGTAATAAATGAAAAACTGTTTTTT.

The CDR3 region has the DNA TGTGCCAGCAGCTTCCGGGTGGGTCTGCAAACCTACGAGCAGTACTTC. It is translated as CASSFRVGLQTYEQYF. The chain couples TRBV2 to TRBJ2-7, with D uncertain. From germline, CDR1 is SNHLY and CDR2 FYNNEI. The CDR3 totals 16 residues. Trimming pared 6 bases from V and 2 bases from J, leaving 20 bases between.

In DNA form, the CDR3 reads TGTGCCAGCAGCTTGCTTCACCTAGCGGGGGGGCTATACAATGAGCAGTTCTTC. Translated, it gives CASSLLHLAGGLYNEQFF. This rearrangement joins TRBV7-9 to TRBJ2-1; TRBD2 matches 12 bases. V gave up 3 bases and J gave up 4 bases; unmatched junction bases: 10. There are 18 residues in the CDR3. Germline CDR1 reads SEHNR; CDR2 reads FQNEAQ (reference sequence).

In DNA form, the CDR3 reads TGTGCCAGCAGCCGGGAAGCGGGGGGGGGTGAAAAACTGTTTTTT. This translates into CASSREAGGGEKLFF. The rearrangement links TRBV4-2 to TRBJ1-4, with D possibly TRBD1 on 5 matching bases. The CDR3 sequence is 15 residues long. Deletions cut 4 bases from V and 7 bases from J, with 16 bases between. Germline-derived CDR1 and CDR2 are LGHNA and YNFKEQ.

This clone was seen more than once but under ten times. The chain joins TRBV3-1 (or the pseudogene TRBV3-2) to TRBJ1-5, with D maybe TRBD1 (6 bases). The CDR3 covers 13 residues. Germline V CDR1 and CDR2: LGHDT, YNNKEL (reference sequence). Between the trimmed V and J ends, which lost 4 bases and 5 bases, there was a span of 9 bases. CDR3 coding DNA: TGTGCCAGCAGCCCAAACAGGGATCAGCCCCAGCATTTT. Protein product: CASSPNRDQPQHF.

The genes are TRBV5-1 and TRBJ2-1, with TRBD2 identical over 7 bases. The germline gives CDR1 SGHRS, CDR2 YFSETQ. Trimming removed 1 base from V and 6 bases from J; junction bases left unmatched: 4. The CDR3 contains 14 residues. The CDR3: CASSLLRGSNEQFF. The CDR3 bases are TGCGCCAGCAGCTTGCTGCGGGGGAGCAATGAGCAGTTCTTC.

The V gene is TRBV5-4, the J gene TRBJ2-2; perhaps TRBD1 as D (5 bases). The germline V gene encodes CDR1 SGHNT and CDR2 YYREEE (reference sequence). Trimming removed 3 bases from V and 5 bases from J, with 11 bases in between. This CDR3 is 14 amino acids long. The CDR3 loop reads CASSYGRDTGELFF. CDR3 DNA sequence: TGTGCCAGCAGCTATGGCAGGGATACCGGGGAGCTGTTTTTT.

In DNA form, the CDR3 reads TGTGCCAGCAGCCAAGATGGACTAGCGGGAGACAATGAGCAGTTCTTC. Translation: CASSQDGLAGDNEQFF. V usage is TRBV4-2 and J usage is TRBJ2-1; 13 positions agree with TRBD2. Trimming cost V 0 bases and J 5 bases; bases outside gene matches: 1. Per germline, CDR1 LGHNA and CDR2 YNFKEQ. The CDR3 length is 16 residues.

The V gene is TRBV5-1, the J gene TRBJ2-1; 8 bases are a match to TRBD2. CDR1 is SGHRS, CDR2 YFSETQ, per germline. With 6 bases clipped from V and 4 bases from J, the junction kept 6 bases outside the gene matches. This CDR3 is built from 14 residues. DNA of the CDR3: TGCGCCAGCACCCTGGCGGGGGGTTACAATGAGCAGTTCTTC. Protein: CASTLAGGYNEQFF.

This sequence joins TRBV7-2 and TRBJ1-2, with D possibly matching TRBD1 (5 bases). CDR1 and CDR2 from the germline V gene are SGHTA and FQGNSA. This CDR3 is built from 18 residues. V dropped 2 bases and J dropped 4 bases, with 23 bases sitting between them. DNA for the CDR3: TGTGCCAGCAGCTTAAAAAACGACGTGGGGCCAAGTAGCTATGGCTACACCTTC. Amino acids: CASSLKNDVGPSSYGYTF.

This chain uses TRBV5-5 with TRBJ1-4; D is undetermined. The V gene lost 0 bases and the J gene lost 1 base, with 10 bases spanning the gap. In germline, CDR1 is SGHKS, CDR2 YYEKEE (reference sequence). CDR3 size: 16 residues. CDR3 protein: CASSLAGGETNEKLFF. CDR3 DNA sequence: TGTGCCAGCAGCTTGGCGGGCGGGGAAACTAATGAAAAACTGTTTTTT.

The chain carries TRBV27 and TRBJ1-6, with D perhaps matching TRBD1 (6 bases). Per germline, CDR1 MNHEY and CDR2 SMNVEV (reference sequence). CDR3 size: 18 residues. V dropped 5 bases and J dropped 7 bases, with 24 bases sitting between them. This CDR3 is CASSPIPITDRRNSPLHF. In nucleotides, the CDR3 is TGTGCCAGCAGTCCCATTCCAATTACCGACAGGAGGAATTCACCCCTCCACTTT.

The rearrangement joins TRBV6-5 to TRBJ2-6; D is ambiguous. The CDR3 runs to 15 residues. The germline gives CDR1 MNHEY, CDR2 SVGAGI. V dropped 2 bases and J dropped 2 bases, with 7 bases sitting between them. CDR3 bases: TGTGCCAGCAGTTACGCGGCAGCTGGGGCCAACGTCCTGACTTTC. It codes for CASSYAAAGANVLTF.